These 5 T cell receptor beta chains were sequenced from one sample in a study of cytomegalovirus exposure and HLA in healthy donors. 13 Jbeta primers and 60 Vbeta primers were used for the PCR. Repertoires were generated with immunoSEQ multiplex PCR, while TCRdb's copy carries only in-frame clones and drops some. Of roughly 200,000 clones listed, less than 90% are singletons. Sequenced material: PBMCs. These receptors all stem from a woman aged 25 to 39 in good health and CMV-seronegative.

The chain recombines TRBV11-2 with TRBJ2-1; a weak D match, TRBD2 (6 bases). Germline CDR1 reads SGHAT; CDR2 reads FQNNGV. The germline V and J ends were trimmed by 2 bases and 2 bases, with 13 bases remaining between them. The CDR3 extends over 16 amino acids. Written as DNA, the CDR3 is TGTGCCAGCAGCTTACGGGCCGGCGGGACCTACAATGAGCAGTTCTTC. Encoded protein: CASSLRAGGTYNEQFF.

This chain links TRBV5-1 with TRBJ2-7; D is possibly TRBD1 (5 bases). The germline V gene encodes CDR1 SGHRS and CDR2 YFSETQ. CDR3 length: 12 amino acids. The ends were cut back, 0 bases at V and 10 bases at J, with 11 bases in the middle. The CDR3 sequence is CASSLGGPPQYF. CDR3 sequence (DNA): TGCGCCAGCAGCTTGGGGGGCCCGCCTCAGTACTTC. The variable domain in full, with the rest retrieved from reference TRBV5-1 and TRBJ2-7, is KAGVTQTPRYLIKTRGQQVTLSCSPISGHRSVSWYQQTPGQGLQFLFEYFSETQRNKGNFPGRFSGRQFSNSRSEMNVSTLELGDSALYLCASSLGGPPQYFGPGTRLTVT.

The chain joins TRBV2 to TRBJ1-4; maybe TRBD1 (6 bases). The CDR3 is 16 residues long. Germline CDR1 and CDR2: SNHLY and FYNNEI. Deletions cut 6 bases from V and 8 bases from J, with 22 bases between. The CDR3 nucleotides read TGTGCCAGCAGAATTACCCGGGACACGGGAATAGAAAAACTGTTTTTT. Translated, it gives CASRITRDTGIEKLFF.

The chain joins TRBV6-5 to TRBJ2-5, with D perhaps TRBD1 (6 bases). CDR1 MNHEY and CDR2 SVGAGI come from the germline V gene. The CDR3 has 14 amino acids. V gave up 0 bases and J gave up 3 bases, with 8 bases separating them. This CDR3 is CASSYSQGEETQYF. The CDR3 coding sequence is TGTGCCAGCAGTTACTCACAGGGTGAAGAGACCCAGTACTTC.

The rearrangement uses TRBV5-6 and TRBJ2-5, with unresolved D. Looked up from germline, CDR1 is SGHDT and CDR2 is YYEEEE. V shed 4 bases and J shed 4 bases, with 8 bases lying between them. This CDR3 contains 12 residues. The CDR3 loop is CASSLNSETQYF. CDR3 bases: TGTGCCAGCAGCCTGAACTCAGAGACCCAGTACTTC.